This T cell receptor (beta chain) originates from a study of a mutant IDH1 vaccine in newly diagnosed glioma. Study summary: The study started vaccination 4-6 weeks after radiotherapy alone, or with temozolomide cycles. Before enrollment, the patients had been treated with radiotherapy alone, temozolomide alone, or both together. Most of them had received both. V12 corresponded to week 35 and V13 to week 47.

In the case of this clone: Its target is unknown.

This CDR3 comprises 15 residues. Trimming cost V 7 bases and J 6 bases; bases outside gene matches: 6. Germline loops: CDR1 LNHDA, CDR2 SQIVND (reference sequence). Method: immunoSEQ multiplex PCR; TCRdb's copy keeps in-frame clones and lacks some. The sample lists tens of thousands of clones; roughly four fifths were seen once. As to time point: week 47, end of study. Each dose delivered 300 ug of mutant IDH1 20-mer peptide subcutaneously with imiquimod. The sample consisted of PBMCs, taken from a glioma patient whose treatment included an IDH1 peptide vaccine. The origin of this receptor is a man aged 25-45 years with glioma. This chain uses TRBV19 with TRBJ2-1; 13 bases match TRBD2. CDR3 nucleotide sequence: TGTGCCAGTACCTCCGGGACTAGCGGGGCCAATGAGCAGTTCTTC. Residues: CASTSGTSGANEQFF.